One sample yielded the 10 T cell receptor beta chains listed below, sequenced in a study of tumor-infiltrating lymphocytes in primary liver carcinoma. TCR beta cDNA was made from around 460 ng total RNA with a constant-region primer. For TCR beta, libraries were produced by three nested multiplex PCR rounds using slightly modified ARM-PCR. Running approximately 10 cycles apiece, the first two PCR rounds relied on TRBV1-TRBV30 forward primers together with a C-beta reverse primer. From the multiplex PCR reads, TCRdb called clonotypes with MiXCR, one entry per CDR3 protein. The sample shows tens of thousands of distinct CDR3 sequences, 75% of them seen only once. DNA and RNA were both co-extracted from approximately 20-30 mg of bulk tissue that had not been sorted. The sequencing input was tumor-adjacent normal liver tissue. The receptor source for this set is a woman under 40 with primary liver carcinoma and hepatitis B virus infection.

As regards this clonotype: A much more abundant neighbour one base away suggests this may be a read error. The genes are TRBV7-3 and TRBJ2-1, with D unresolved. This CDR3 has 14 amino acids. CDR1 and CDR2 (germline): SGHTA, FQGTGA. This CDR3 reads CASSPGGGYNQQFF. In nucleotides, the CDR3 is TGTGCCAGCAGCCCTGGTGGCGGATACAATCAGCAGTTCTTC.

Here the CDR3 DNA reads TGTGCCAGCGGGGTTACTAGCGGGAGGGCCGGCAATGAGTGGTTCTTC. Amino acids: CASGVTSGRAGNEWFF. This rearrangement joins TRBV11-2 to TRBJ2-1, with TRBD2 matching 13 bases. The CDR3 contains 16 residues. From germline, CDR1 is SGHAT and CDR2 FQNNGV. The J segment lost 15 bases and the V segment lost 8 bases, leaving 19 bases of the junction unmatched.

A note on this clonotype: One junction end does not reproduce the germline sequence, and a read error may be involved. The CDR3 DNA reads TGTGCCAGCACCCAAGTTAGCGGATATCCCGCGTACGAGCAGTATTTC. Amino acid sequence: CASTQVSGYPAYEQYF. The chain joins TRBV28 to TRBJ2-7, with a possible D match to TRBD2 (6 bases). Germline CDR1 MDHEN, CDR2 SYDVKM. CDR3 size: 16 residues.

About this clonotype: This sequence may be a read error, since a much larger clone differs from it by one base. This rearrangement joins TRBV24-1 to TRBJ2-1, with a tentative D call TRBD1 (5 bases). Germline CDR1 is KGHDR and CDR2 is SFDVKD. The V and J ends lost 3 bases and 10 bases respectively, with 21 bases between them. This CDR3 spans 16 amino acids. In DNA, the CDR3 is TGTGCCACCAGTGATGCCGGAACAGGATTTGGAATAGAGCAGTTCTTC. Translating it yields CATSDAGTGFGIEQFF.

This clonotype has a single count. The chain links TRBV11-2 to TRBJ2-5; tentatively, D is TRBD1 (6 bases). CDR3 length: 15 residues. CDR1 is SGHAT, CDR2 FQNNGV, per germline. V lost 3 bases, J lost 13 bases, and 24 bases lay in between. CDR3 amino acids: CASSFLRTAAETRYF. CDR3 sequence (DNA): TGTGCCAGCAGCTTTTTGAGGACAGCCGCTGAGACTCGGTACTTC.

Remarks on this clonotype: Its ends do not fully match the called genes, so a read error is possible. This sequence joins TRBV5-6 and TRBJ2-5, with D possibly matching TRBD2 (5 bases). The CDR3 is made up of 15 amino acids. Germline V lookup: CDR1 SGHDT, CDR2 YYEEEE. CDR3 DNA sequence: TGTGCCAGCAGCCTGGATGGAGTGGGTAGGGAGACCCAGTATTTC. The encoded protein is CASSLDGVGRETQYF.

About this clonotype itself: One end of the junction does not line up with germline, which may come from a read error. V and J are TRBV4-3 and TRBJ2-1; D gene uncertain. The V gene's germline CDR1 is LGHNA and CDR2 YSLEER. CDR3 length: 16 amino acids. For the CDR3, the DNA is TGCGCCAGCAACCAAGATGTGGGAAGCTCCAACAATGAGCAGTTCTTC. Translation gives CASNQDVGSSNNEQFF.

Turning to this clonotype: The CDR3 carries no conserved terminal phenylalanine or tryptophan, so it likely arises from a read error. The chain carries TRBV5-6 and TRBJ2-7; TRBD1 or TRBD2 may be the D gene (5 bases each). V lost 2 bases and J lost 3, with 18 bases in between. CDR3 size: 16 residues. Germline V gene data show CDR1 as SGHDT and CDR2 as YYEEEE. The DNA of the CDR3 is TGTGCCAGCAGCTTTGGTAAGGGACGACCGATCTACGAGCAGTACTTA. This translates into CASSFGKGRPIYEQYL.

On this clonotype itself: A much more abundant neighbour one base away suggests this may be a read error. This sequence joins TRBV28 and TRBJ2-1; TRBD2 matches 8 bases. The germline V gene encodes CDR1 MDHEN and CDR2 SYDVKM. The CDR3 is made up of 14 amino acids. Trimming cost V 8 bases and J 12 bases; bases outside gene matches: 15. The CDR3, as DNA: TGTGCCAGCCGGGGGGGCGGGAGTCTCCATGGGCAGTTCTTC. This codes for CASRGGGSLHGQFF.

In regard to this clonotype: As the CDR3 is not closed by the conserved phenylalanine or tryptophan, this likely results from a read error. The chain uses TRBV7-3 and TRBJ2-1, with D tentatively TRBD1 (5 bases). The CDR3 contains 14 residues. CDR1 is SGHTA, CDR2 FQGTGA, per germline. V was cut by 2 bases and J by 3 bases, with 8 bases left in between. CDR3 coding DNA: TGTGCCAGCAGCTTACAAGGGGACTACAATGAGCAGTTCCTC. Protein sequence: CASSLQGDYNEQFL.